Below, 7 T cell receptor beta chains from the same sample are listed, as sequenced in a study of T cell repertoires in cytomegalovirus infection. A single record per CDR3 protein comes from TCRdb applying MiXCR to the reads. The data contain about a million distinct CDR3 sequences, approximately 33% of them singletons. What these receptors recognize is not known. Sequencing used cultured CD8+ T cells from PBMCs, obtained from culture after CMV antigen stimulation. The receptors shown here come from a human donor in good health (CMV status not recorded). Some clones in this sample may be carry-over from other donors' samples.

J is TRBJ2-3 and V is TRBV6-1; 7 bases are shared with TRBD2. Trimming cost V 5 bases and J 5 bases; bases outside gene matches: 10. This CDR3 comprises 15 residues. The germline V gene encodes CDR1 MNHNS and CDR2 SASEGT. For the CDR3, the DNA is TGTGCCAGCAGTTTTTCCCCCGGGGGGAAAGATACGCAGTATTTT. Translating it yields CASSFSPGGKDTQYF.

This rearrangement joins TRBV2 to TRBJ2-1; TRBD2 agrees at 11 bases. J was trimmed by 8 bases and V by 6 bases; bases with no gene match: 9. This CDR3 has 15 residues. The germline CDR1 and CDR2 sequences are SNHLY and FYNNEI. CDR3 nucleotide sequence: TGTGCCAGCAGGAAACTAGCGGGGGTGTTCGATGAGCAGTTCTTC. Translation gives CASRKLAGVFDEQFF.

This clonotype has just a few counts. The V and J genes are TRBV7-9 and TRBJ2-1; 12 nucleotides line up with TRBD2. CDR3 size: 17 residues. The ends lost 5 bases at V and 3 bases at J; junction bases unmatched: 8. Germline CDR1 and CDR2: SEHNR and FQNEAQ (reference sequence). The CDR3 spells CASSPALLAGGYNEQFF. For the CDR3, the DNA is TGTGCCAGCAGCCCCGCACTACTAGCGGGGGGCTACAATGAGCAGTTCTTC.

This clonotype was seen a few times. The chain combines TRBV20-1 with TRBJ1-3; D is unclear. The V gene lost 2 bases and the J gene lost 4 bases, with 27 bases spanning the gap. Germline V gives CDR1 DFQATT, CDR2 SNEGSKA (reference sequence). CDR3 size: 19 residues. The CDR3 DNA sequence: TGCAGTGCTAGATTGGGTCCGACACATCCACCTCATTTCGGAAACACCATATATTTT. Translated, it gives CSARLGPTHPPHFGNTIYF.

This chain uses TRBV11-2 with TRBJ2-1; 7 positions agree with TRBD1. Germline assignment: CDR1 SGHAT and CDR2 FQNNGV. The CDR3 contains 14 residues. With V trimmed by 4 bases and J by 6 bases, 6 bases remained unmatched. The CDR3 protein is CASSSDRYINEQFF. The CDR3 DNA reads TGTGCCAGCAGCTCGGACAGGTACATCAATGAGCAGTTCTTC.

The chain carries TRBV7-6 and TRBJ2-7; TRBD1 agrees at 9 bases. The CDR3 sequence is 13 residues long. Germline V gives CDR1 SGHVS, CDR2 FNYEAQ. The CDR3 loop is CVSSLTGGGEQYV. Here the CDR3 DNA reads TGTGTCAGCAGCTTGACAGGGGGTGGGGAGCAGTACGTC.

The chain recombines TRBV2 with TRBJ1-5, with D possibly matching TRBD1 (5 bases). V lost 2 bases to trimming and J lost 5 bases, with 13 bases between them. Germline V gene sequence: CDR1 SNHLY, CDR2 FYNNEI. The CDR3 totals 15 residues. The CDR3 spells CASSEKGRDDQPQHF. For the CDR3, the DNA is TGTGCCAGCAGTGAAAAGGGCAGGGATGATCAGCCCCAGCATTTT.